This T cell receptor beta chain was retrieved from a study of patients and donors after allogeneic stem cell transplantation. CDR1 and CDR2 (germline): MNHNS, SASEGT. This CDR3 has 13 residues. V lost 6 bases to trimming and J lost 10 bases; unmatched junction nucleotides: 10. One entry per CDR3 protein, called by TCRdb with MiXCR from the RT-PCR reads. This table holds 390,000 or so distinct CDR3 sequences, under 20% found once. The chain combines TRBV6-1 with TRBJ1-1; TRBD1 matches 8 bases. The TCR comes from a human donor who was either an allogeneic HSCT recipient or a stem cell or donor lymphocyte infusion donor (not recorded which). It is not recorded whose cells these are; they may come from a transplant donor. Sequencing was carried out using blood, either unsorted or a sorted T cell fraction (not recorded which). The CDR3 loop reads CASSRQGTFRAFF. CDR3 bases: TGTGCCAGCAGCCGACAGGGGACGTTTCGAGCTTTCTTT.